The present T cell receptor beta chain was sequenced within a study of blood T cell repertoires in COVID-19. About the study: T cells, B-cell-depleted T cells, or PBMCs provided the cDNA or gDNA that served as material.

This CDR3 spans 11 amino acids. Germline V gene lookup returns CDR1 SGDLS and CDR2 YYNGEE. Trimming cost V 3 bases and J 8 bases, with 8 bases left between them. Authors' analysis steps: Amplification from reference gene primers served as the basis for estimated nucleated cell counts. Sequenced by immunoSEQ multiplex PCR; TCRdb stores in-frame clones only, minus some. V and J calls and clone size are as listed in that table; D and trimming were resolved from the DNA. The table shows about 100,000 clones, with approximately 83% occurring only once. Participant age was about 18 to 100 years, and participants resided in fewer than 30 US areas. Cohort placement rested on clinical history that participants reported themselves.

The chain carries TRBV9 and TRBJ1-2; D gene uncertain. Sequenced: PBMCs or T cells enriched from blood (not recorded which). The receptor was derived from a woman between 45 and 60 years old who had recovered from COVID-19. This CDR3 is CASSAREGYTF. As DNA, the CDR3 is TGTGCCAGCAGCGCCCGGGAAGGCTACACCTTC.